This T cell receptor (beta chain) was captured by sequencing in a study of shared clonotypes between healthy human individuals. Original processing notes: Filtering differed, since immunoSEQ gave only junction sequences and no quality scores. The protocol was immunoSEQ multiplex PCR, while the TCRdb copy is restricted to in-frame clones and leaves out a portion. The D gene and trimming were derived from the DNA, and the V and J assignments and clone size from that table. Of about 770,000 clones listed, over 55% are singletons. The CDR3 is 17 residues long. Trimming removed 0 bases at V and 2 bases at J, with 15 bases between. Germline CDR1 and CDR2: MGHRA and YSYEKL.

This receptor was taken from a woman aged 25 to 39 in good health. Sequencing was done on a sample of memory CD4+ T cells sorted from blood. Regarding subset: CD45RA-negative fraction. This chain joins TRBV4-1 and TRBJ2-3; TRBD2 is a possible D gene (5 bases). In DNA form, the CDR3 reads TGCGCCAGCAGCCAAGATATTACTAGAAGCTTCACAGATACGCAGTATTTT. As protein: CASSQDITRSFTDTQYF.